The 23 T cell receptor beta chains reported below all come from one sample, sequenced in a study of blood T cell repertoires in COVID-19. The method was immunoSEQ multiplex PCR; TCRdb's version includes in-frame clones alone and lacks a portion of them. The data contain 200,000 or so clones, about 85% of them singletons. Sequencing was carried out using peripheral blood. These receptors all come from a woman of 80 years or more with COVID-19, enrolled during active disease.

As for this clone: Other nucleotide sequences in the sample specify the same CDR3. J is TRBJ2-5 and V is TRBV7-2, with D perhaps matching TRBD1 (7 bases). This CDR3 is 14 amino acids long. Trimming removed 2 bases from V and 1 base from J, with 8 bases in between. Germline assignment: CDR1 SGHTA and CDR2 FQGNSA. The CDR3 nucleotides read TGTGCCAGCAGCTTACAGGGGGGCCAAGAGACCCAGTACTTC. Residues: CASSLQGGQETQYF.

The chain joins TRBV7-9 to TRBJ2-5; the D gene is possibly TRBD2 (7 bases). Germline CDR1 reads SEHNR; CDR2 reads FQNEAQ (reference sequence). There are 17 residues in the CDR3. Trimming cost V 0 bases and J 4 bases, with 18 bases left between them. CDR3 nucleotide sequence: TGTGCCAGCAGCTTAGCGCGAGGACTAGGGGGGCGAGAGACCCAGTACTTC. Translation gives CASSLARGLGGRETQYF.

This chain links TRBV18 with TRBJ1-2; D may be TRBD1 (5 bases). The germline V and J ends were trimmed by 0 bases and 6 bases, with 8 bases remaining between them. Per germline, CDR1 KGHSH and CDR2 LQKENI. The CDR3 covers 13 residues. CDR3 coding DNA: TGTGCCAGCTCACCACCCTCCAGGGATGGCTACACCTTC. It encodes CASSPPSRDGYTF.

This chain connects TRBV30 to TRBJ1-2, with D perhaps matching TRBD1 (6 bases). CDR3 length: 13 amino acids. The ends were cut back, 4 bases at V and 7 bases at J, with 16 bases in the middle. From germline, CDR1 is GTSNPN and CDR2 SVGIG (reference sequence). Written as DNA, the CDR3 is TGTGCCTGGACCGCGGCAGCCAGGGGTGGCTACACCTTC. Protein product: CAWTAAARGGYTF.

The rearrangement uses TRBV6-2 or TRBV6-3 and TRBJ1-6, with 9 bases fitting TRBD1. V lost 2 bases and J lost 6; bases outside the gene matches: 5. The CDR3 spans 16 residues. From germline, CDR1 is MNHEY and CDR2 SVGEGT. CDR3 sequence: CASSYRSTGGNSPLHF. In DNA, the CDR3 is TGTGCCAGCAGTTACCGGTCGACAGGGGGTAATTCACCCCTCCACTTT.

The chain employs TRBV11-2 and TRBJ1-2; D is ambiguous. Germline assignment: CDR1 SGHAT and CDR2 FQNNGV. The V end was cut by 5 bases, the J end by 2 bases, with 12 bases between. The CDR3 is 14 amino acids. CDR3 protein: CASSLMAGNYGYTF. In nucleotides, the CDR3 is TGTGCCAGCAGCCTAATGGCAGGAAACTATGGCTACACCTTC. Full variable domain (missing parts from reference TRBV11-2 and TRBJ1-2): EAGVAQSPRYKIIEKRQSVAFWCNPISGHATLYWYQQILGQGPKLLIQFQNNGVVDDSQLPKDRFSAERLKGVDSTLKIQPAKLEDSAVYLCASSLMAGNYGYTFGSGTRLTVV.

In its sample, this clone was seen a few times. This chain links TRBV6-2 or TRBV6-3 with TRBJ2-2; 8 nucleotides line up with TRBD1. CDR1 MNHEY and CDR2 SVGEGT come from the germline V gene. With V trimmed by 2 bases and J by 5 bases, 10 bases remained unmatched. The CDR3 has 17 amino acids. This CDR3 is CASSYDSAGGATGELFF. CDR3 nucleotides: TGTGCCAGCAGTTACGATTCGGCAGGGGGCGCAACCGGGGAGCTGTTTTTT.

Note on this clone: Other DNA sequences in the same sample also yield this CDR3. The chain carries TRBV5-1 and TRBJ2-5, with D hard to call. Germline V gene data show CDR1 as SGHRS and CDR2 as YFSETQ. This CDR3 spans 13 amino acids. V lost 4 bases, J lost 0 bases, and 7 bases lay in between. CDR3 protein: CASSLQYQETQYF. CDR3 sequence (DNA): TGCGCCAGCAGCCTACAGTACCAAGAGACCCAGTACTTC.

The CDR3 region is CASSLKFGQGKAFF. CDR3 DNA sequence: TGTGCCAGCAGCTTAAAGTTCGGTCAGGGTAAAGCTTTCTTT. The chain has TRBV7-2 and TRBJ1-1; weak D call: TRBD1 (5 bases). Trimming cost V 2 bases and J 9 bases, with 16 bases left between them. Germline V gives CDR1 SGHTA, CDR2 FQGNSA. This CDR3 has 14 residues.

CDR3 DNA sequence: TGTGCCAGCACCCCACCCCCCCGGGACAAGAGCACCGGGGAGCTGTTTTTT. It yields the protein CASTPPPRDKSTGELFF. The J gene is TRBJ2-2, the V gene TRBV11-2; a weak D match, TRBD1 (6 bases). Germline CDR1 and CDR2: SGHAT and FQNNGV. CDR3 length: 17 amino acids. The germline V and J ends were trimmed by 7 bases and 4 bases, with 22 bases remaining between them. The full variable domain, completed using reference TRBV11-2 and TRBJ2-2, is EAGVAQSPRYKIIEKRQSVAFWCNPISGHATLYWYQQILGQGPKLLIQFQNNGVVDDSQLPKDRFSAERLKGVDSTLKIQPAKLEDSAVYLCASTPPPRDKSTGELFFGEGSRLTVL.

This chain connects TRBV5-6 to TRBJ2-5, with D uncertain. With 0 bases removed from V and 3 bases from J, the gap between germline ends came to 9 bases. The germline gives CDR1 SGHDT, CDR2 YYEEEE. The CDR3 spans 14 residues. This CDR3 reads CASSLDYGKETQYF. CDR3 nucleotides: TGTGCCAGCAGCTTGGACTACGGAAAAGAGACCCAGTACTTC.

The CDR3 DNA is TGTGCCAGCACCGGGAGTAGGAGCGGGTACTTC. Translation gives CASTGSRSGYF. The chain has TRBV6-5 and TRBJ2-7; the D gene is possibly TRBD2 (6 bases). Germline V gives CDR1 MNHEY, CDR2 SVGAGI. The length of the CDR3 is 11 residues. The V gene lost 7 bases and the J gene lost 12 bases, with 16 bases spanning the gap.

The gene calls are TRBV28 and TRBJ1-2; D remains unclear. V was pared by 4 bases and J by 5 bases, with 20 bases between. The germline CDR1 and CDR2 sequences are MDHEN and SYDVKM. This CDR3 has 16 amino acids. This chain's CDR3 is CASSSHSGVFGYGYTF. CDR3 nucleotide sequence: TGTGCCAGCAGTTCACACTCTGGAGTGTTCGGGTATGGCTACACCTTC.

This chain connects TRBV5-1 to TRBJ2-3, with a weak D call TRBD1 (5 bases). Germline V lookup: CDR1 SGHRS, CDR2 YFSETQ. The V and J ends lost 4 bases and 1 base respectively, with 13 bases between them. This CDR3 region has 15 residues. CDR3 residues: CASSRLDSRTDTQYF. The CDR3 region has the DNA TGCGCCAGCAGCCGTTTAGACAGCCGCACAGATACGCAGTATTTT.

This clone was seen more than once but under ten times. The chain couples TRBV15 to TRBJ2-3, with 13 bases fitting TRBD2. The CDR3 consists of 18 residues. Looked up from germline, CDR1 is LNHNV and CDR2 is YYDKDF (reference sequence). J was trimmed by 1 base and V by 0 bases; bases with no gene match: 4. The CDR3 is CATSRDKGTSGGTDTQYF. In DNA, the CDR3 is TGTGCCACCAGCAGAGATAAAGGGACTAGCGGGGGCACAGATACGCAGTATTTT.

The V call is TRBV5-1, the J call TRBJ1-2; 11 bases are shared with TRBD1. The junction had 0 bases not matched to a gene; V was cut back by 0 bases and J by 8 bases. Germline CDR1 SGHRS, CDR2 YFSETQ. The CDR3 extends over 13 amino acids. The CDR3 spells CASSLGTGGGYTF. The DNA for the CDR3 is TGCGCCAGCAGCTTGGGGACAGGGGGCGGCTACACCTTC. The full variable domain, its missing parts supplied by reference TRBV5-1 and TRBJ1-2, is KAGVTQTPRYLIKTRGQQVTLSCSPISGHRSVSWYQQTPGQGLQFLFEYFSETQRNKGNFPGRFSGRQFSNSRSEMNVSTLELGDSALYLCASSLGTGGGYTFGSGTRLTVV.

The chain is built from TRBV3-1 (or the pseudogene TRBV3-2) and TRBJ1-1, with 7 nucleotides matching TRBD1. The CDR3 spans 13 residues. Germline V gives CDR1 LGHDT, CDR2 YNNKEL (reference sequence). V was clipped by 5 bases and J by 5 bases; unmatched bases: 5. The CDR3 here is CASSSRGETEAFF. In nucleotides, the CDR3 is TGTGCCAGCAGCTCCAGGGGGGAGACTGAAGCTTTCTTT.

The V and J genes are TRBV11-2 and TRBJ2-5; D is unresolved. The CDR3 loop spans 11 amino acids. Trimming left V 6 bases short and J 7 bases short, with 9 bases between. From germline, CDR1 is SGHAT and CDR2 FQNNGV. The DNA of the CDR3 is TGTGCCAGCAGTTCTCTCGGGACCCAGTACTTC. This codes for CASSSLGTQYF.

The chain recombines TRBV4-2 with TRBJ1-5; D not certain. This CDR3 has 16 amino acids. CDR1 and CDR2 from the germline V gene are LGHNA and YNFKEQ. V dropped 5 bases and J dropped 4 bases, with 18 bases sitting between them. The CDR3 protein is CASSGRTSGANQPQHF. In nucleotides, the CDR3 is TGTGCCAGCAGCGGACGGACTTCAGGCGCAAATCAGCCCCAGCATTTT.

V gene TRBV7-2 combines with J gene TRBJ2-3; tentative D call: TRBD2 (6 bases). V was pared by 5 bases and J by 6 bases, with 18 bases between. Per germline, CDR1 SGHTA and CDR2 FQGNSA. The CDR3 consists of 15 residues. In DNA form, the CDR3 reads TGTGCCAGCAGCCTGCGGGGTCAGGGTGGTGATACGCAGTATTTT. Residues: CASSLRGQGGDTQYF.

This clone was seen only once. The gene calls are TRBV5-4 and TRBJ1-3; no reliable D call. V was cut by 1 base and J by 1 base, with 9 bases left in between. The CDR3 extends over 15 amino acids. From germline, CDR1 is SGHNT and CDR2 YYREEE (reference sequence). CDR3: CASSLLPGSGNTIYF. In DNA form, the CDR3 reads TGTGCCAGCAGCTTGCTGCCAGGATCTGGAAACACCATATATTTT.

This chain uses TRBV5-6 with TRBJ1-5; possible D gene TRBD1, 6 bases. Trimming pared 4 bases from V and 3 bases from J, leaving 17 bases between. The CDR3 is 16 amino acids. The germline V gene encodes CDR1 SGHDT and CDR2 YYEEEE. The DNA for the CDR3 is TGTGCCAGCAGCCGTCACAGGGCTGCATTCAATCAGCCCCAGCATTTT. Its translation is CASSRHRAAFNQPQHF.

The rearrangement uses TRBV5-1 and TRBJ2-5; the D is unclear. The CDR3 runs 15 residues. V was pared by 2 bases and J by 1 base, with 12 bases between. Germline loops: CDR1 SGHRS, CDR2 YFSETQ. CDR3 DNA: TGCGCCAGCAGCTTAAGAGCTCCCCCCCAAGAGACCCAGTACTTC. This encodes CASSLRAPPQETQYF.